These 13 T cell receptor beta chains were all obtained from the same sample, sequenced in a study of cytomegalovirus exposure and HLA in healthy donors. In the PCR, 60 Vbeta and 13 Jbeta primers were used. Some clones are missing from TCRdb's copy, which holds only in-frame ones; the method was immunoSEQ multiplex PCR. In the table there are some 120,000 clones, 55% to 65% of which are singletons. Sequencing was performed on PBMCs. The receptors were gathered from a woman aged 40 to 50 in good health and CMV-seropositive.

The rearrangement uses TRBV29-1 and TRBJ1-1; 9 bases are shared with TRBD1. Germline V CDR1 and CDR2: SQVTM, ANQGSEA. CDR3 length: 14 amino acids. V was pared by 8 bases and J by 0 bases, with 7 bases of the junction left unmatched. The CDR3, as DNA: TGCAGCACGAAGGGACAGGGACTGAACACTGAAGCTTTCTTT. This gives the protein CSTKGQGLNTEAFF.

The chain links TRBV18 to TRBJ2-2; D possibly corresponds to TRBD1 (6 bases). The V gene's germline CDR1 is KGHSH and CDR2 LQKENI. Trimming took 2 bases from V and 5 from J, leaving 12 bases between them. CDR3 size: 15 residues. The CDR3 loop reads CASSPYNTGTGELFF. The CDR3 nucleotides read TGTGCCAGCTCACCATACAATACAGGGACCGGGGAGCTGTTTTTT.

This clone has more than one count but fewer than ten. This sequence joins TRBV5-6 and TRBJ1-2; D gene ambiguous. Germline CDR1 is SGHDT and CDR2 is YYEEEE. Trimming pared 0 bases from V and 1 base from J, leaving 4 bases between. The CDR3 runs to 13 residues. The CDR3 bases are TGTGCCAGCAGCTTGGACAATAACTATGGCTACACCTTC. This gives the protein CASSLDNNYGYTF. The variable domain in full, with the rest retrieved from reference TRBV5-6 and TRBJ1-2, is DAGVTQSPTHLIKTRGQQVTLRCSPKSGHDTVSWYQQALGQGPQFIFQYYEEEERQRGNFPDRFSGHQFPNYSSELNVNALLLGDSALYLCASSLDNNYGYTFGSGTRLTVV.

This clone has a handful of counts. The chain has TRBV5-1 and TRBJ2-4; the D gene is possibly TRBD2 (6 bases). V was cut by 5 bases and J by 6 bases, with 21 bases left in between. The CDR3 length is 16 residues. The germline CDR1 and CDR2 sequences are SGHRS and YFSETQ. The CDR3 reads CASSPVGGASGNIQYF. Written as DNA, the CDR3 is TGCGCCAGCAGTCCTGTTGGAGGGGCGTCTGGAAACATTCAGTACTTC.

This clone was counted only a few times. The rearrangement uses TRBV29-1 and TRBJ2-1, with D hard to call. V lost 0 bases to trimming and J lost 6 bases, with 9 bases between them. The CDR3 extends over 13 amino acids. Germline V gene data show CDR1 as SQVTM and CDR2 as ANQGSEA. The CDR3 DNA is TGCAGCGTTGAAGATCTTACTGGCAATGAGCAGTTCTTC. As protein: CSVEDLTGNEQFF.

V usage is TRBV10-2 and J usage is TRBJ1-1, with TRBD1 as a possible D gene (5 bases). This CDR3 spans 16 amino acids. The germline gives CDR1 WSHSY, CDR2 SAAADI. V was shortened by 3 bases and J by 7 bases, with 21 bases between the two germline ends. DNA of the CDR3: TGCGCCAGCAGTGATTTAAGTGCAGGGTTGGATTTTGAAGCTTTCTTT. Translated: CASSDLSAGLDFEAFF.

The V and J genes are TRBV4-1 and TRBJ2-1; the D is unclear. CDR1 is MGHRA and CDR2 is YSYEKL in the germline V gene. CDR3 size: 20 residues. V was trimmed by 1 base and J by 0 bases, leaving 22 bases between them. The CDR3 protein is CASSQAPVRLRVDSYNEQFF. The CDR3, as DNA: TGCGCCAGCAGCCAAGCTCCGGTAAGGTTACGGGTCGACTCCTACAATGAGCAGTTCTTC.

The gene calls are TRBV5-1 and TRBJ2-1, with D tentatively TRBD1 (6 bases). The CDR3 has 14 residues. The V and J ends lost 0 bases and 9 bases respectively, with 13 bases between them. Germline V gene data show CDR1 as SGHRS and CDR2 as YFSETQ. In DNA, the CDR3 is TGCGCCAGCAGCTTGGAAAACAGGGTAGGTGAGCAGTTCTTC. It codes for CASSLENRVGEQFF. The whole variable domain, remainder taken from reference TRBV5-1 and TRBJ2-1, is KAGVTQTPRYLIKTRGQQVTLSCSPISGHRSVSWYQQTPGQGLQFLFEYFSETQRNKGNFPGRFSGRQFSNSRSEMNVSTLELGDSALYLCASSLENRVGEQFFGPGTRLTVL.

There are a few counts of this clone. J is TRBJ2-5 and V is TRBV30; D might be TRBD2 (5 bases). The V end was cut by 3 bases, the J end by 6 bases, with 8 bases between. CDR1 GTSNPN and CDR2 SVGIG come from the germline V gene (reference sequence). CDR3 length: 11 amino acids. The CDR3 nucleotides are TGTGCCTGGAGGGTCGGGAAGACCCAGTACTTC. Translated: CAWRVGKTQYF.

This clone occurred a few times. This chain links TRBV6-1 with TRBJ1-1; the D is unclear. Trimming shortened V by 5 bases and J by 0 bases, and 10 bases separated the two germline ends. The CDR3 consists of 14 residues. Germline V gives CDR1 MNHNS, CDR2 SASEGT. Here the CDR3 reads CASSSRSMNTEAFF. The DNA for the CDR3 is TGTGCCAGCAGTAGTAGGAGTATGAACACTGAAGCTTTCTTT.

This chain's CDR3 is CASSLDREYEAFF. CDR3 sequence (DNA): TGTGCCAGCAGCTTAGACAGAGAATATGAAGCTTTCTTT. This chain connects TRBV7-2 to TRBJ1-1; D remains ambiguous. The CDR3 has 13 amino acids. The germline gives CDR1 SGHTA, CDR2 FQGNSA. Trimming removed 1 base from V and 7 bases from J, with 10 bases in between.

V usage is TRBV19 and J usage is TRBJ1-2, with a possible D match to TRBD1 (5 bases). V gave up 4 bases and J gave up 8 bases, with 17 bases separating them. The germline V gene encodes CDR1 LNHDA and CDR2 SQIVND (reference sequence). The CDR3 contains 14 residues. The CDR3 nucleotides read TGTGCCAGTAGTACGGTCGAACGGGGGAACGGCTACACCTTC. This codes for CASSTVERGNGYTF.

The chain employs TRBV19 and TRBJ2-1; TRBD2 agrees at 11 bases. This CDR3 comprises 16 residues. V was pared by 4 bases and J by 9 bases, with 11 bases of the junction left unmatched. CDR1 and CDR2 from the germline V gene are LNHDA and SQIVND (reference sequence). CDR3 sequence: CASSKLAGERSPEQFF. Written as DNA, the CDR3 is TGTGCCAGTAGTAAACTAGCGGGAGAGAGGTCCCCTGAGCAGTTCTTC.